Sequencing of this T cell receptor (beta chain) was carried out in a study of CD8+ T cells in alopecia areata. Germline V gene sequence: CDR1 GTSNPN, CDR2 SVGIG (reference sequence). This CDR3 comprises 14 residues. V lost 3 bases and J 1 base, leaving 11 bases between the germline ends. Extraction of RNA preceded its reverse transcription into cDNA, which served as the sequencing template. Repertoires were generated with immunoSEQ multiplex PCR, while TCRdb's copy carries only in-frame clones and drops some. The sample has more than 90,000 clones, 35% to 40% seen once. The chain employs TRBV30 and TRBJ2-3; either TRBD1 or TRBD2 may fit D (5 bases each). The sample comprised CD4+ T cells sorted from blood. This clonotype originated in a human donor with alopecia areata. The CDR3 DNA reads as TGTGCCTGGAGGTTGGTGGGGGGCACAGATACGCAGTATTTT. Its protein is CAWRLVGGTDTQYF.